One T cell receptor beta chain is described in this entry. Profiling relied on immunoSEQ multiplex PCR, and the TCRdb table lists in-frame clones only, not all of them. The data show about 150,000 clones, over 80% seen once. This specimen belongs to a study of T cell responses to AZD1222 COVID-19 vaccine. The J segment lost 8 bases and the V segment lost 4 bases, leaving 7 bases of the junction unmatched. This CDR3 contains 14 residues. CDR1 is LNHDA and CDR2 is SQIVND in the germline V gene (reference sequence). The V and J genes are TRBV19 and TRBJ1-4, with 7 positions matching TRBD1. The specimen was peripheral blood, collected 28 days after the second AZD1222 dose. The source of this sequence is an adult who received the AZD1222 COVID-19 vaccine. The CDR3, as DNA: TGTGCCAGTAGTACCGACAGGGAGGAAGAAAAACTGTTTTTT. Translated, it gives CASSTDREEEKLFF.